This T cell receptor (beta chain) was sequenced for a study of blood T cell repertoires in COVID-19. Original data processing: It was from reference gene primer amplification that nucleated cell counts were estimated. Assay used: immunoSEQ multiplex PCR; TCRdb lists only in-frame clones, some missing. That table supplies the V and J calls and clone size; D and trimming were determined from the DNA. The top ten hold around 8% of the sample, which has some 180,000 clones, 82% seen once. V lost 3 bases, J lost 0 bases, and 16 bases lay in between. CDR1 SGHDT and CDR2 YYEEEE come from the germline V gene. The CDR3 covers 17 residues. There are a few counts of this clone.

Material: peripheral blood. The chain is built from TRBV5-6 and TRBJ2-4; possible D gene TRBD2, 5 bases. This receptor was taken from a woman aged 55-70 years with COVID-19, enrolled during active disease. In DNA form, the CDR3 reads TGTGCCAGCAGCTCACTCGGGGAGAGACTAGCCAAAAACATTCAGTACTTC. It specifies CASSSLGERLAKNIQYF.